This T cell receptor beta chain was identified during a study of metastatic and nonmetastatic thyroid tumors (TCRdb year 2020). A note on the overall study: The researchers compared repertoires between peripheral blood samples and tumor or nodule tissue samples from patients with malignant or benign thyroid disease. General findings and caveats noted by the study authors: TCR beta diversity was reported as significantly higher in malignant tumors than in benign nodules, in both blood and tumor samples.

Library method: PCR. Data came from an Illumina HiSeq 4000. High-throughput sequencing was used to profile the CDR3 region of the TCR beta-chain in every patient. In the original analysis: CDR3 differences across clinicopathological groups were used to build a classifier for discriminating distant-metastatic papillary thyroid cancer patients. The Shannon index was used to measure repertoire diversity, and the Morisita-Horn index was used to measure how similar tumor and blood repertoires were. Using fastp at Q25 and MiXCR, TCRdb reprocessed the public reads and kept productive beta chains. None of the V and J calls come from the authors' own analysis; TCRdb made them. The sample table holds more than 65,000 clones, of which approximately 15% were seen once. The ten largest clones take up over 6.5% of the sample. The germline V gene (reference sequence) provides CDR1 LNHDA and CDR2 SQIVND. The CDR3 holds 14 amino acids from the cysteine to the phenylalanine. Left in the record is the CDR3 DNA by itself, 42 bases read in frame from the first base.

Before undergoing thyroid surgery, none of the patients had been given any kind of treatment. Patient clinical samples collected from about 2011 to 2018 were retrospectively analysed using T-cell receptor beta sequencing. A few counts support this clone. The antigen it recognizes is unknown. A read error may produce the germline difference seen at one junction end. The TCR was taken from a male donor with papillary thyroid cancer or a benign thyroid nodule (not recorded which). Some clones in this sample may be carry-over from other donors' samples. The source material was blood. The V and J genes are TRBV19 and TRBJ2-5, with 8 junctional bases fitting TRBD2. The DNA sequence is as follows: TGTGCCGGTAGTACTACTAGCGGTCAAGAGACCCAGTACTTC. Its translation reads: CAGSTTSGQETQYF.